The rows below give T cell receptor beta chains drawn from one sample of a study of blood T cell repertoires in COVID-19. The assay was immunoSEQ multiplex PCR, and TCRdb's table has in-frame clones only and misses some. The data show about 250,000 clones, with roughly 90% seen just once and 2.5% to 3% held by the top ten. Sample: PBMCs or T cells enriched from blood (not recorded which). These receptors were obtained from a woman aged 25 to 39 with acute COVID-19. The CDR3 runs from the conserved cysteine through the conserved F or W. A D gene is named only where the DNA matches it firmly. Clone size is stated in some rows and not others, as once, few, many or a class when expanded.

D: TRBD2
V: TRBV6-5
J: TRBJ2-7
size: -
CDR3: CASSTSGGEQYF
DNA: TGTGCCAGCAGTACTAGCGGGGGTGAGCAGTACTTC

D: -
V: TRBV27
J: TRBJ2-7
size: -
CDR3: CASSPHVAYEQYF
DNA: TGTGCCAGCAGTCCACACGTGGCCTACGAGCAGTACTTC

D: TRBD1
V: TRBV7-9
J: TRBJ1-1
size: -
CDR3: CASRQTGGGNTEAFF
DNA: TGTGCCAGCAGACAGACAGGGGGCGGAAACACTGAAGCTTTCTTT

D: TRBD1
V: TRBV6-2/TRBV6-3
J: TRBJ1-5
size: -
CDR3: CASSYSMGQVNQPQHF
DNA: TGTGCCAGCAGTTACTCGATGGGACAGGTCAATCAGCCCCAGCATTTT

D: TRBD1
V: TRBV9
J: TRBJ1-2
size: -
CDR3: CASSVGGQDYGYTF
DNA: TGTGCCAGCAGCGTAGGAGGACAGGACTATGGCTACACCTTC

D: -
V: TRBV6-5
J: TRBJ1-4
size: -
CDR3: CASRRTRDRLEKLFF
DNA: TGTGCCAGCAGGAGAACGCGGGACCGCCTTGAAAAACTGTTTTTT

D: -
V: TRBV7-2
J: TRBJ1-5
size: -
CDR3: CASSPRGGHGNGPQHF
DNA: TGTGCCAGCAGCCCGAGAGGGGGACATGGGAACGGGCCCCAGCATTTT

D: -
V: TRBV21-1
J: TRBJ2-3
size: few
CDR3: CASSKGGTPRTDTQYF
DNA: TGTGCCAGCAGCAAAGGAGGGACTCCACGCACAGATACGCAGTATTTT

D: TRBD2
V: TRBV30
J: TRBJ2-2
size: few
CDR3: CAWSVHLGSGGAFGELFF
DNA: TGTGCCTGGAGTGTACATCTCGGAAGCGGGGGGGCCTTCGGGGAGCTGTTTTTT

D: TRBD1
V: TRBV27
J: TRBJ2-1
size: -
CDR3: CASRSRTGTYNEQFF
DNA: TGTGCCAGCAGATCGCGGACAGGGACCTACAATGAGCAGTTCTTC

D: -
V: TRBV5-6
J: TRBJ1-3
size: -
CDR3: CASSSGSQRGNTIYF
DNA: TGTGCCAGCAGCTCAGGATCTCAACGGGGAAACACCATATATTTT

D: TRBD1
V: TRBV3-1/TRBV3-2
J: TRBJ1-1
size: -
CDR3: CASSPRDRAAAEAFF
DNA: TGTGCCAGCAGCCCTAGGGACAGGGCGGCGGCTGAAGCTTTCTTT

D: TRBD1
V: TRBV5-1
J: TRBJ1-3
size: once
CDR3: CASSPGTAGNTIYF
DNA: TGCGCCAGCAGCCCCGGGACAGCTGGAAACACCATATATTTT

D: -
V: TRBV2
J: TRBJ2-3
size: -
CDR3: CASRWGLTDTQYF
DNA: TGTGCCAGCAGGTGGGGACTCACAGATACGCAGTATTTT

D: -
V: TRBV9
J: TRBJ1-1
size: -
CDR3: CASSGSSRDTEAFF
DNA: TGTGCCAGCAGCGGGTCATCTCGGGACACTGAAGCTTTCTTT

D: -
V: TRBV27
J: TRBJ1-6
size: -
CDR3: CASSLEGSPYNSPLHF
DNA: TGTGCCAGCAGTTTAGAGGGCTCACCATATAATTCACCCCTCCACTTT

D: -
V: TRBV27
J: TRBJ1-1
size: once
CDR3: CASSPDMRGAFF
DNA: TGTGCCAGCAGTCCGGACATGCGAGGAGCTTTCTTT

D: -
V: TRBV7-8
J: TRBJ2-2
size: once
CDR3: CASSIDRNTGELFF
DNA: TGTGCCAGCAGCATAGACAGGAACACCGGGGAGCTGTTTTTT

D: -
V: TRBV5-1
J: TRBJ2-5
size: -
CDR3: CASSPWGETQYF
DNA: TGCGCCAGCAGCCCCTGGGGCGAGACCCAGTACTTC

D: TRBD2
V: TRBV7-7
J: TRBJ2-1
size: -
CDR3: CASSPGGGAGEVNEQFF
DNA: TGTGCTAGCAGCCCCGGTGGTGGGGCGGGGGAGGTTAATGAGCAGTTCTTC

D: TRBD1
V: TRBV19
J: TRBJ1-3
size: -
CDR3: CASTPTGALRGTIYF
DNA: TGTGCCAGTACCCCGACAGGGGCCCTTAGGGGCACCATATATTTT

D: -
V: TRBV11-2
J: TRBJ1-4
size: -
CDR3: CASSLAQGGANEKLFF
DNA: TGTGCCAGCAGCTTGGCCCAAGGGGGAGCAAATGAAAAACTGTTTTTT

D: TRBD2
V: TRBV5-6
J: TRBJ2-3
size: -
CDR3: CASSLAGGITDTQYF
DNA: TGTGCCAGCAGCTTAGCGGGGGGAATCACAGATACGCAGTATTTT

D: TRBD2
V: TRBV19
J: TRBJ2-1
size: -
CDR3: CASSMELAGGNNEQFF
DNA: TGTGCCAGTAGTATGGAGCTAGCGGGGGGTAACAATGAGCAGTTCTTC

D: TRBD1
V: TRBV7-6
J: TRBJ1-1
size: once
CDR3: CASSGGTGGFTEAFF
DNA: TGTGCCAGCAGCGGAGGGACAGGGGGTTTTACTGAAGCTTTCTTT

D: -
V: TRBV6-6
J: TRBJ2-7
size: -
CDR3: CASSYEPRLREQYF
DNA: TGTGCCAGCAGTTACGAACCCAGGCTCCGCGAGCAGTACTTC

D: TRBD1
V: TRBV4-3
J: TRBJ1-1
size: -
CDR3: CASSQDGEGAGEAFF
DNA: TGCGCCAGCAGCCAAGATGGAGAGGGGGCGGGTGAAGCTTTCTTT

D: TRBD2
V: TRBV6-5
J: TRBJ2-1
size: -
CDR3: CASTRRGGYEQFF
DNA: TGTGCCAGCACCCGACGGGGAGGGTATGAGCAGTTCTTC

D: -
V: TRBV24-1
J: TRBJ1-1
size: -
CDR3: CATSDGQGTEAFF
DNA: TGTGCCACCAGTGATGGTCAGGGGACTGAAGCTTTCTTT

D: -
V: TRBV4-1
J: TRBJ1-5
size: -
CDR3: CASSPFFRRLIRNQPQHF
DNA: TGCGCCAGCAGCCCGTTTTTTAGGAGGCTGATACGCAATCAGCCCCAGCATTTT

D: -
V: TRBV6-6
J: TRBJ2-1
size: -
CDR3: CACSTGSSYNEQFF
DNA: TGTGCCTGTTCGACAGGCAGCTCCTACAATGAGCAGTTCTTC

D: TRBD1
V: TRBV27
J: TRBJ1-5
size: -
CDR3: CASSLTGGIQPQHF
DNA: TGTGCCAGCAGTTTAACAGGGGGGATACAGCCCCAGCATTTT

D: -
V: TRBV3-1/TRBV3-2
J: TRBJ2-2
size: once
CDR3: CASSPARGYPPGELFF
DNA: TGTGCCAGCAGCCCTGCTCGGGGGTACCCTCCCGGGGAGCTGTTTTTT

D: -
V: TRBV27
J: TRBJ2-7
size: once
CDR3: CASSLSGGTYEQYF
DNA: TGTGCCAGCAGTTTATCGGGCGGGACCTACGAGCAGTACTTC

D: TRBD2
V: TRBV4-1
J: TRBJ2-1
size: -
CDR3: CASSQERAGGWSGKQFF
DNA: TGCGCCAGCAGCCAAGAGAGGGCGGGGGGTTGGTCGGGTAAGCAGTTCTTC

D: TRBD1
V: TRBV27
J: TRBJ2-7
size: -
CDR3: CASSLKGRGFEQYF
DNA: TGTGCCAGCAGTTTAAAGGGCAGGGGGTTCGAGCAGTACTTC

D: TRBD1
V: TRBV30
J: TRBJ2-7
size: -
CDR3: CAWTTGQGLSYEQYF
DNA: TGTGCCTGGACTACGGGACAGGGGTTATCCTACGAGCAGTACTTC

D: TRBD1
V: TRBV7-9
J: TRBJ1-2
size: -
CDR3: CASSPGTGDYGYTF
DNA: TGTGCCAGCAGTCCCGGGACAGGAGATTATGGCTACACCTTC

D: -
V: TRBV3-1/TRBV3-2
J: TRBJ1-3
size: -
CDR3: CASSQDHSGNTIYF
DNA: TGTGCCAGCAGCCAAGACCACTCTGGAAACACCATATATTTT

D: -
V: TRBV2
J: TRBJ1-6
size: -
CDR3: CASRAEGGLNSPLHF
DNA: TGTGCCAGCAGGGCTGAGGGAGGGTTAAATTCACCCCTCCACTTT

D: TRBD1
V: TRBV10-3
J: TRBJ2-1
size: -
CDR3: CATAGGQGGYNEQFF
DNA: TGTGCCACCGCCGGGGGACAGGGCGGCTACAATGAGCAGTTCTTC

D: -
V: TRBV4-1
J: TRBJ1-1
size: -
CDR3: CASSQDTGTEAFF
DNA: TGCGCCAGCAGCCAAGATACAGGAACTGAAGCTTTCTTT

D: -
V: TRBV5-5
J: TRBJ1-1
size: -
CDR3: CASSLINTEAFF
DNA: TGTGCCAGCAGCTTGATAAACACTGAAGCTTTCTTT

D: TRBD2
V: TRBV5-4
J: TRBJ2-7
size: -
CDR3: CASSFMTSSYEQYF
DNA: TGTGCCAGCAGCTTCATGACTAGCAGCTACGAGCAGTACTTC

D: TRBD1
V: TRBV5-6
J: TRBJ1-2
size: once
CDR3: CASSLGLGGAGYGYTF
DNA: TGTGCCAGCAGCCTGGGTTTAGGGGGCGCCGGCTATGGCTACACCTTC

D: -
V: TRBV6-6
J: TRBJ2-2
size: -
CDR3: CASSLDTNTGELFF
DNA: TGTGCCAGCAGTCTGGACACTAACACCGGGGAGCTGTTTTTT

D: -
V: TRBV7-9
J: TRBJ1-1
size: -
CDR3: CASSLAIRATEAFF
DNA: TGTGCCAGCAGCTTAGCGATCAGGGCCACTGAAGCTTTCTTT

D: TRBD1
V: TRBV5-4
J: TRBJ2-7
size: -
CDR3: CASSLHGQGGDEQYF
DNA: TGTGCCAGCAGCTTGCATGGACAGGGCGGGGACGAGCAGTACTTC

D: -
V: TRBV5-1
J: TRBJ2-1
size: once
CDR3: CASSPDNQDEQFF
DNA: TGCGCCAGCAGCCCGGACAACCAGGATGAGCAGTTCTTC

D: TRBD2
V: TRBV2
J: TRBJ2-1
size: -
CDR3: CASSEETSGLNEQFF
DNA: TGTGCCAGCAGTGAGGAAACTAGCGGGCTGAATGAGCAGTTCTTC

D: TRBD1
V: TRBV12-3/TRBV12-4
J: TRBJ1-2
size: once
CDR3: CASSLTGEDGYTF
DNA: TGTGCCAGCAGTTTGACAGGGGAAGATGGCTACACCTTC

D: -
V: TRBV6-1
J: TRBJ1-2
size: -
CDR3: CASSAHAVHHTYGYTF
DNA: TGTGCCAGCAGTGCCCACGCGGTTCACCATACATATGGCTACACCTTC

D: -
V: TRBV5-1
J: TRBJ1-2
size: -
CDR3: CASSNLNRDSGGYTF
DNA: TGCGCCAGCAGCAATCTGAACAGGGATTCGGGAGGCTACACCTTC

D: TRBD1
V: TRBV4-1
J: TRBJ2-7
size: -
CDR3: CASSQAGTVTYEQYF
DNA: TGCGCCAGCAGCCAAGCGGGGACAGTCACCTACGAGCAGTACTTC

D: TRBD1
V: TRBV5-6
J: TRBJ2-5
size: -
CDR3: CASSLLGQGVEETQYF
DNA: TGTGCCAGCAGCTTGCTCGGACAGGGGGTCGAAGAGACCCAGTACTTC

D: -
V: TRBV6-5
J: TRBJ1-1
size: -
CDR3: CASNPSGGAALQAFF
DNA: TGTGCCAGCAACCCGTCGGGGGGCGCGGCCCTCCAAGCTTTCTTT

D: -
V: TRBV19
J: TRBJ1-6
size: -
CDR3: CASSPGANSYNSPLHF
DNA: TGTGCCAGTAGCCCAGGGGCGAACTCCTATAATTCACCCCTCCACTTT

D: TRBD1
V: TRBV3-1/TRBV3-2
J: TRBJ2-7
size: -
CDR3: CASSLTGAGYEQYF
DNA: TGTGCCAGCAGCCTCACAGGGGCGGGTTACGAGCAGTACTTC

D: TRBD1
V: TRBV9
J: TRBJ2-2
size: -
CDR3: CASSVSQGATTGELFF
DNA: TGTGCCAGCAGCGTCTCGCAGGGGGCGACCACCGGGGAGCTGTTTTTT

D: TRBD2
V: TRBV13
J: TRBJ2-3
size: -
CDR3: CASSSSTSASTDTQYF
DNA: TGTGCCAGCAGCTCCTCGACTAGCGCTAGCACAGATACGCAGTATTTT